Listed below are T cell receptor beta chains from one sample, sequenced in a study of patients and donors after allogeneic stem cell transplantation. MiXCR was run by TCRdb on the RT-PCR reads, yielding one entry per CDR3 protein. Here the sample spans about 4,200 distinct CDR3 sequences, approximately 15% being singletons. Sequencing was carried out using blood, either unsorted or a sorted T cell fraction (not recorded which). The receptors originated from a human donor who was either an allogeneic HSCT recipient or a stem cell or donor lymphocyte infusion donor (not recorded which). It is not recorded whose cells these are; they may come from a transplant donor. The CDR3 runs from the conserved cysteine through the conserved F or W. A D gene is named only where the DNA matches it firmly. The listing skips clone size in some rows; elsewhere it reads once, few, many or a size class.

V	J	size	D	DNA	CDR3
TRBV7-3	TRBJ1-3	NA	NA	TGTGCCAGCAGCACCGGGACAGGAAACACCATATATTTT	CASSTGTGNTIYF
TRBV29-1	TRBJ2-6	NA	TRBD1	TGCAGCGTTGAAGGGACAGGTAACTCTGGGGCCAACGTCCTGACTTTC	CSVEGTGNSGANVLTF
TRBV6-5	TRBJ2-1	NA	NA	TGTGCCAGCAGTTACTGGTCAGGAGGCTCCTACAATGAGCAGTTCTTC	CASSYWSGGSYNEQFF
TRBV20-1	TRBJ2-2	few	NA	TGCAGTGCTAGAGATTCGTGGGAATTGAGCGGGTCGAACACCGGGGAGCTGTTTTTT	CSARDSWELSGSNTGELFF
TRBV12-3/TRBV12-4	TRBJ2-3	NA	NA	TGTGCCAGCAGCCGTCAGACCGGATCTACGCAGTATTTT	CASSRQTGSTQYF
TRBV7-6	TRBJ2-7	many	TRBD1	TGTGCCAGCGGAAAGACAGGGGGCTACGAGCAGTACTTC	CASGKTGGYEQYF
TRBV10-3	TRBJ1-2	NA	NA	TGTGCCATCAAGGAGACGGGGGGCTACACCTTC	CAIKETGGYTF
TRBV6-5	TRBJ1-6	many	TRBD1	TGTGCCAGCAGATACAGGGGTGATTCACCCCTCCACTTT	CASRYRGDSPLHF
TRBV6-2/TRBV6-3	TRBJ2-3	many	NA	TGTGCCAGCTCCCCACGTCCAGATACGCAGTATTTT	CASSPRPDTQYF
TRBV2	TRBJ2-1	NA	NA	TGTGCCAGCCAGACTAACAATGAGCAGTTCTTC	CASQTNNEQFF
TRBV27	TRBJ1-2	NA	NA	TGTGCCAGCAGCCCCGACCGCCTGATTAACTATGGCTACACCTTC	CASSPDRLINYGYTF